Only one count was recorded for the clone carrying this T cell receptor (beta chain). Germline V CDR1 and CDR2: SEHNR, FQNEAQ (reference sequence). Trimming removed 5 bases from V and 2 bases from J, with 4 bases in between. This CDR3 comprises 11 residues. This sample is part of a study of blood T cell repertoires in COVID-19. The wider study: Acute and convalescent COVID-19 specimens originated in the United States, Italy and Spain.

The method was immunoSEQ multiplex PCR; TCRdb's version includes in-frame clones alone and lacks a portion of them. The table records 270,000 or so clones, around 89% of them present only once. This receptor was taken from a man aged 40-49 years with acute or convalescent COVID-19. The source material was peripheral blood. The chain links TRBV7-9 to TRBJ2-7; D is undetermined. CDR3 nucleotides: TGTGCCAGCAGCCGAGCCTACGAGCAGTACTTC. As protein: CASSRAYEQYF.